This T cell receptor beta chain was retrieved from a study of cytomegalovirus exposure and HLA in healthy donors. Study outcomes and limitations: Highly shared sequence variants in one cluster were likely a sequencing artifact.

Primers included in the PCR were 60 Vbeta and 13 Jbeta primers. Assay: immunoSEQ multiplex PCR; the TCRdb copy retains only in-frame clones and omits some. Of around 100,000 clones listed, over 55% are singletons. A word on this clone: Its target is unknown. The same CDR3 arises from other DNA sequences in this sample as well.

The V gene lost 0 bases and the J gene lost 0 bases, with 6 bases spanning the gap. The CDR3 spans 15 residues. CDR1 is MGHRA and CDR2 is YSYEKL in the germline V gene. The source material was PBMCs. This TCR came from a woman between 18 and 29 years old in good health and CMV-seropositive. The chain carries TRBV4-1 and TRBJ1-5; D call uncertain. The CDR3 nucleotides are TGCGCCAGCAGCCAAGAGGGGAGTAGCAATCAGCCCCAGCATTTT. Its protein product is CASSQEGSSNQPQHF.